This T cell receptor (beta chain) was sequenced for a study of PD-1 blockade in classical Hodgkin lymphoma. Study in general: Patients in the cohort were put on intravenous nivolumab, 3 mg/kg every 2 weeks. Study-level points and caveats: The study found that TCR diversity rose significantly by C4D1 in CD4+ but not CD8+ cells. Repertoire difference causes, possibly disease activity or prior therapy, remain undefined. Whoever responded completely had baseline diversity much like that seen in newly diagnosed patients.

As regards this clone: As yet, its antigen is unknown.

This CDR3 is 10 amino acids long. Trimming left V 7 bases short and J 3 bases short, with 1 base between. Looked up from germline, CDR1 is MNHNY and CDR2 is SVGAGI (reference sequence). Generated by immunoSEQ multiplex PCR, the TCRdb table keeps only in-frame clones and is missing some. The repertoire holds fewer than 100,000 clones, with around 90% as singletons. Each patient's relapse followed autologous stem cell transplantation, and brentuximab vedotin exposure varied. The origin of this receptor is a human donor with classical Hodgkin lymphoma. The sample here was peripheral blood mononuclear cells (PBMCs), taken at baseline. This chain joins TRBV6-6 and TRBJ1-5, with no clear D. Written as DNA, the CDR3 is TGTGCCAGCAACAATCAGCCCCAGCATTTT. Protein: CASNNQPQHF.